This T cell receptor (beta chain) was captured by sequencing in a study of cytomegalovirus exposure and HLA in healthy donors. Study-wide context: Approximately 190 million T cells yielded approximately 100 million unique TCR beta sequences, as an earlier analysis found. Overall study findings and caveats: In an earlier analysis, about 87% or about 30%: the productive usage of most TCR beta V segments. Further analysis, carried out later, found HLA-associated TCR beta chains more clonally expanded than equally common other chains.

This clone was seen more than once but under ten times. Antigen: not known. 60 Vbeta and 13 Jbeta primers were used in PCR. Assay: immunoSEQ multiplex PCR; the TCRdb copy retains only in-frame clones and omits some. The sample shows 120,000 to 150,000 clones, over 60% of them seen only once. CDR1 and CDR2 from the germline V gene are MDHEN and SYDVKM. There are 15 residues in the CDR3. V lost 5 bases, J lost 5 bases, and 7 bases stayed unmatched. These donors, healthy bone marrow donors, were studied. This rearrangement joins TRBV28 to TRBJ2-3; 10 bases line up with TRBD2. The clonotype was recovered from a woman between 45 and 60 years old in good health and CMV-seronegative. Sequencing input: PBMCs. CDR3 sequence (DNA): TGTGCCAGCAGTACTCTAGCGGGGGTGCAAGATACGCAGTATTTT. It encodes CASSTLAGVQDTQYF.